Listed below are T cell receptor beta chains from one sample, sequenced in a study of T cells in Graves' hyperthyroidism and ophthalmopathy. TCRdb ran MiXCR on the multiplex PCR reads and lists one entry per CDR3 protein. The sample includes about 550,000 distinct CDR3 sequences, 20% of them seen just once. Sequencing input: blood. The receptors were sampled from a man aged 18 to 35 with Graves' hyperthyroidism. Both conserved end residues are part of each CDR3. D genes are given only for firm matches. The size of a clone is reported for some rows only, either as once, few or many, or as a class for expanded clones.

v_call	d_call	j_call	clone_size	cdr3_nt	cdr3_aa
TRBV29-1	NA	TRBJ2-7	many	TGCAGCGTTGAAGATTGGCAGGGGATTTCCTACGAGCAGTACTTC	CSVEDWQGISYEQYF
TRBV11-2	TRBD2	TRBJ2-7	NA	TGTGCCAGCAGCTTAATCGGACGGGCGGGGGGCCACGAGCAGTACTTC	CASSLIGRAGGHEQYF
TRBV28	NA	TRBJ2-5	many	TGTGCCAGCAGTCACCGGGCCCAGGGAACCCAGTACTTC	CASSHRAQGTQYF
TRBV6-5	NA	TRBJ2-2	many	TGTGCCAGCAGTTACTCAATCACTACAGGGACCGGGGAGCTGTTTTTT	CASSYSITTGTGELFF
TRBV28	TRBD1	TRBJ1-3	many	TGTGCCAGCAGTTCCCCGACAGGGGGCCTAGACACCATATATTTT	CASSSPTGGLDTIYF
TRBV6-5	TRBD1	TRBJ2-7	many	TGTGCCAGCAGTTACGGACAGGGGGCCGCCTACGAGCAGTACTTC	CASSYGQGAAYEQYF
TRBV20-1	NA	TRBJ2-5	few	TGCAGTGCTAGAGTCTCAGGGGCCGGGACCCAGTACTTC	CSARVSGAGTQYF
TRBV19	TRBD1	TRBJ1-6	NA	TGTGCCAGTACCGATTTAACAGGGGGCGGAGGGCCCCTCCACTTT	CASTDLTGGGGPLHF
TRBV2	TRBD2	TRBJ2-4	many	TGTGCCAGCAGGACGGGACTAGCGGGGGGAGAAGACATTCAGTACTTC	CASRTGLAGGEDIQYF
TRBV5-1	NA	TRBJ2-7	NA	TGCGCCAGCAGCTTCCAGGGAACCTTTTACGAGCAGTACTTC	CASSFQGTFYEQYF
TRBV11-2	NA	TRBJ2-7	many	TGTGCCAGCAGCTTAGCCCGGGCTAGCGACGAGCAGTACTTC	CASSLARASDEQYF
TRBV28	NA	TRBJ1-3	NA	TGTGCCAGCAGTTTATTCGAACCAGGGGTCGGAAACACCATATATTTT	CASSLFEPGVGNTIYF
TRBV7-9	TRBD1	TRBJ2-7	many	TGTGCCAGCAGGGAGGGACAGGGGCCCTACGAGCAGTACTTC	CASREGQGPYEQYF
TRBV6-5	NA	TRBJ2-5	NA	TGTGCCAGCAGTTCGGGTCAAAGCGCCGGCGGATGGAAAGAGACCCAGTACTTC	CASSSGQSAGGWKETQYF
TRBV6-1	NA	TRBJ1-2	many	TGTGCCAGCAGTGTAAGGGAGGGAGGCTATGGCTACACCTTC	CASSVREGGYGYTF
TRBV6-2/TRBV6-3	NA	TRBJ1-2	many	TGTGCCAGCTCTACAGGGCAATCATCTGGCTACACCTTC	CASSTGQSSGYTF
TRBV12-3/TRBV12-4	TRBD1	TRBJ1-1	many	TGTGCCAGCAAGGGACAGATGAACACTGAAGCTTTCTTT	CASKGQMNTEAFF
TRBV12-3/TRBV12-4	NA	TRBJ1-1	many	TGTGCCAGCAGTCCAGGGAAGCCTGAAGCTTTCTTT	CASSPGKPEAFF
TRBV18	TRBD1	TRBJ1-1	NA	TGTGCCAGCTCTGCCGGGGGAGGGACAGGGTCTGAAGCTTTCTTT	CASSAGGGTGSEAFF
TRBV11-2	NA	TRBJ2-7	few	TGTGCCAGCAGCCGTACAGGCTTCTCCTACGAGCAGTACTTC	CASSRTGFSYEQYF
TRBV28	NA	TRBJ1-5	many	TGTGCCAGCAGTTTATCGGTAGGGATGTCCAATCAGCCCCAGCATTTT	CASSLSVGMSNQPQHF
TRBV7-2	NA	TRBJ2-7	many	TGTGCCAGCAGCTTAGAGGGGTTTTCCCAGCAGTACTTC	CASSLEGFSQQYF
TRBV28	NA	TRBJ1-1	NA	TGTGCCAGCAGTATTGGACAGCCCACTGAAGCTTTCTTT	CASSIGQPTEAFF
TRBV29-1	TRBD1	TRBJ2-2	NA	TGCAGCGTTGTAGGGGGCCCCCCGGGAACCGGGGAGCTGTTTTTT	CSVVGGPPGTGELFF
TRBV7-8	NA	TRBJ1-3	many	TGTGCCAGCAGCTTAGCGCACGGGTCTGGAAACACCATATATTTT	CASSLAHGSGNTIYF
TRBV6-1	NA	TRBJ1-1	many	TGTGCCGCCGCCCCGGGGGAGAACACTGAAGCTTTCTTT	CAAAPGENTEAFF
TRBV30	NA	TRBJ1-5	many	TGTGCCTGGGCTGAGGAAGGCAATCAGCCCCAGCATTTT	CAWAEEGNQPQHF
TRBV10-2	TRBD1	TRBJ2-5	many	TGCGCCAGCAGTGAGCGGACAGGGGCGAAGGAGACCCAGTACTTC	CASSERTGAKETQYF
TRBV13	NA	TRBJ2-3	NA	TGTGCCAGCAGCTCAACTACCGCGACGGAACAGAGCACAGATACGCAGTATTTT	CASSSTTATEQSTDTQYF
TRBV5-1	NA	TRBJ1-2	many	TGCGCCAGCAGAATGGAGCTACAGGGTGCTAACTATGGCTACACCTTC	CASRMELQGANYGYTF
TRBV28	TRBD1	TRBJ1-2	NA	TGTGCCAGCAGGCGACAGGGGGTGGACTATGGCTACACCTTC	CASRRQGVDYGYTF